A selection of T cell receptor beta chains follows, all from one sample in a study of T cells in Graves' hyperthyroidism and ophthalmopathy. Using its own MiXCR run on the multiplex PCR reads, TCRdb lists one record per CDR3 protein. The sample contains roughly 600,000 distinct CDR3 sequences, about 14% of which appear only once. What was sequenced was blood. The receptors derive from a woman aged 50 to 60 with Graves' ophthalmopathy. Both conserved end residues are part of each CDR3. The D gene is left open where the match is weak. The size field is filled for only some rows; it gives once, few, many or a size class.

j_call v_call d_call clone_size cdr3_aa cdr3_nt
TRBJ2-1 TRBV2 TRBD2 many CASIPLAGGSYNEQFF TGTGCCAGCATCCCCCTAGCGGGAGGGTCCTACAATGAGCAGTTCTTC
TRBJ2-6 TRBV13 TRBD1 . CASSLTGLDSGANVLTF TGTGCCAGCAGCTTGACAGGGTTAGATTCTGGGGCCAACGTCCTGACTTTC
TRBJ2-1 TRBV14 TRBD2 few CASSQDTSGRSNEQFF TGTGCCAGCAGCCAAGATACTAGCGGGAGGAGTAATGAGCAGTTCTTC
TRBJ1-1 TRBV28 . many CASSFAPDAEAFF TGTGCCAGCAGTTTCGCCCCGGACGCTGAAGCTTTCTTT
TRBJ1-2 TRBV4-3 . few CASSQDTRGMGNYGYTF TGCGCCAGCAGCCAAGATACTCGGGGAATGGGGAACTATGGCTACACCTTC
TRBJ2-1 TRBV24-1 TRBD1 many CATSDFSTGSAHEQFF TGTGCCACCAGTGATTTTTCGACAGGGAGTGCCCATGAGCAGTTCTTC
TRBJ2-2 TRBV10-3 . . CAIFRGIDTNTGELFF TGTGCCATCTTTAGGGGGATCGATACGAACACCGGGGAGCTGTTTTTT
TRBJ2-1 TRBV9 . . CASSVMTYNEQFF TGTGCCAGCAGCGTAATGACCTACAATGAGCAGTTCTTC
TRBJ1-1 TRBV7-6 . many CASSLAAGEGTEAFF TGTGCCAGCAGCTTAGCAGCAGGGGAGGGCACTGAAGCTTTCTTT
TRBJ2-5 TRBV6-2/TRBV6-3 TRBD2 . CASSDPGLAGPQETQYF TGTGCCAGCAGTGACCCGGGACTAGCGGGCCCCCAAGAGACCCAGTACTTC
TRBJ2-5 TRBV29-1 TRBD1 many CSVSQGLETQYF TGCAGCGTCTCACAGGGGTTGGAGACCCAGTACTTC
TRBJ1-5 TRBV20-1 . many CSARGPSQPQHF TGCAGTGCTAGAGGACCGAGTCAGCCCCAGCATTTT
TRBJ1-1 TRBV25-1 TRBD1 . CASRIDDRGPPEAFF TGTGCCAGCAGAATAGACGACAGGGGGCCTCCTGAAGCTTTCTTT
TRBJ2-7 TRBV6-1 . many CASSDKRQSISYEQYF TGTGCCAGCAGTGATAAAAGACAGTCCATCTCCTACGAGCAGTACTTC
TRBJ1-2 TRBV28 . . CASSHRQGSGYGYTF TGTGCCAGCAGCCATCGCCAGGGCTCAGGATACGGCTACACCTTC
TRBJ1-5 TRBV12-3/TRBV12-4 . few CASRGQDSNQPQHF TGTGCCAGCAGGGGCCAGGATAGCAATCAGCCCCAGCATTTT
TRBJ1-4 TRBV6-1 . many CASARHGEKLFF TGTGCCAGCGCCAGACACGGAGAAAAACTGTTTTTT
TRBJ2-3 TRBV5-1 . many CASSLVGGDTDTQYF TGCGCCAGCAGCTTGGTCGGTGGGGACACCGATACGCAGTATTTT
TRBJ2-7 TRBV6-2/TRBV6-3 TRBD2 few CASSYPQIGGGFYEQYF TGTGCCAGCAGTTACCCCCAAATCGGCGGGGGATTCTACGAGCAGTACTTC
TRBJ2-2 TRBV19 TRBD2 few CASGRTSGGDTGELFF TGTGCCAGTGGTAGGACTAGCGGGGGGGACACCGGGGAGCTGTTTTTT
TRBJ1-4 TRBV12-3/TRBV12-4 . many CASSTDVRRLKLFF TGTGCCAGCAGTACTGACGTCCGCCGCCTAAAACTGTTTTTT
TRBJ2-3 TRBV7-9 . many CASSTRLDTTDTQYF TGTGCCAGCAGCACAAGACTAGATACCACAGATACGCAGTATTTT
TRBJ2-7 TRBV28 . many CASSLSRGGREQYF TGTGCCAGCAGTTTATCAAGGGGGGGGCGGGAGCAGTACTTC
TRBJ1-1 TRBV28 . few CTSSIRLRARTEAFF TGTACCAGCAGTATCAGGCTAAGGGCGCGGACTGAAGCTTTCTTT